What follows is one TCR beta chain and its context. This entry belongs to a study of blood T cell repertoires in COVID-19. About the study: COVID-19 samples collected from the United States, Italy and Spain covered acute and convalescent phases.

Sequencing was performed with immunoSEQ multiplex PCR; in TCRdb, only in-frame clones are kept and a portion is missing. The sample lists more than 65,000 clones, approximately 84% occurring once. Specimen: peripheral blood. The source of this sequence is a human donor in a cohort sampled during active COVID-19.

The CDR3 loop reads CASSGQLVQETQYF. In DNA, the CDR3 is TGTGCCAGCAGCGGACAGCTAGTACAAGAGACCCAGTACTTC. The chain links TRBV11-2 to TRBJ2-5; possibly TRBD1 for D (6 bases). The length of the CDR3 is 14 residues. V was pared by 5 bases and J by 2 bases, with 12 bases between. Germline V gene sequence: CDR1 SGHAT, CDR2 FQNNGV.